Included here is one T cell receptor beta chain sequence, with context. The antigen it recognizes is unknown. Per-nucleotide qualities are absent, and no much larger clonotype sits a single base away. The data stem from a study (dated by TCRdb to about 2016). CDR1 and CDR2, looked up from the germline V gene (reference sequence), are DFQATT and SNEGSKA. CDR3 length: 15 amino acids, cysteine to phenylalanine. The retained sequence is limited to the CDR3, 45 bases, with the frame set at the first base. V is cut back by 3 bases and J by 0 bases, with 4 bases in the junction unmatched. Library preparation employed RT-PCR. This sample was sequenced with an Illumina MiSeq. The raw public reads went through TCRdb reprocessing: fastp at Q25, MiXCR clone calling, in-frame beta chains kept. Rows merge per CDR3 protein into single entries with the most common DNA and genes. Across this sample there are about 700,000 distinct CDR3 sequences, with 11% to 15% seen only once. The top ten clones comprise 3.6% of the sample.

The origin of this receptor is a female donor in good health, serving as a healthy control. Sequencing was performed on memory CD4+ T cells from blood. The rearrangement joined TRBV20-1 to TRBJ2-2, and 7 bases in between align with TRBD2. The CDR3 region reads CSARSSGSNTGELFF. At the DNA level, the sequence is TGCAGTGCTAGGTCTAGCGGATCGAACACCGGGGAGCTGTTTTTT.